One sample yielded the 16 T cell receptor beta chains listed below, sequenced in a study of blood T cell repertoires in COVID-19. Sequencing used immunoSEQ multiplex PCR; TCRdb keeps in-frame clones, though not all of them. The sample yields approximately 380,000 clones, roughly nine tenths seen once. Source material: PBMCs or T cells enriched from blood (not recorded which). The receptors shown here come from a woman aged 40 to 55 who had been exposed to COVID-19.

Here the CDR3 DNA reads TGTGCCAGCAGCTTACAGACAGGGGAGGGGGAAAAACTGTTTTTT. The encoded protein is CASSLQTGEGEKLFF. The chain employs TRBV5-4 and TRBJ1-4; 8 bases are a match to TRBD1. The V gene's germline CDR1 is SGHNT and CDR2 YYREEE (reference sequence). V lost 2 bases to trimming and J lost 8 bases; unmatched junction nucleotides: 8. The CDR3 length is 15 residues.

The V and J genes are TRBV19 and TRBJ1-6; no definite D call. This CDR3 region has 14 residues. V was pared by 7 bases and J by 9 bases, with 16 bases between. Germline loops: CDR1 LNHDA, CDR2 SQIVND (reference sequence). CDR3 amino acids: CASKFSIIGSPLHF. The CDR3 bases are TGTGCCAGTAAATTCTCCATAATCGGTTCACCCCTCCACTTT.

This rearrangement joins TRBV7-9 to TRBJ2-1; 7 bases match TRBD1. CDR1 SEHNR and CDR2 FQNEAQ come from the germline V gene (reference sequence). CDR3 length equals 15 residues. J gave up 7 bases and V 5 bases, and 11 bases lay outside the gene matches. The CDR3 loop reads CASSPNGQVGNEQFF. In nucleotides, the CDR3 is TGTGCCAGCAGCCCGAACGGACAGGTTGGTAATGAGCAGTTCTTC.

V usage is TRBV7-9 and J usage is TRBJ2-6; D might be TRBD2 (7 bases). CDR1 and CDR2 (germline): SEHNR, FQNEAQ (reference sequence). Deletions cut 3 bases from V and 2 bases from J, with 11 bases between. This CDR3 has 16 amino acids. CDR3 amino acids: CASSFEGGAGANVLTF. The DNA of the CDR3 is TGTGCCAGCAGCTTCGAAGGGGGGGCTGGGGCCAACGTCCTGACTTTC.

This clone appeared a single time. This sequence joins TRBV6-5 and TRBJ2-1, with TRBD2 matching 12 bases. CDR1 and CDR2 from the germline V gene are MNHEY and SVGAGI. The junction had 5 bases not matched to a gene; V was cut back by 6 bases and J by 8 bases. The CDR3 covers 14 residues. The CDR3 loop reads CASRRLAGVDEQFF. CDR3 in DNA: TGTGCCAGCAGAAGACTAGCGGGAGTGGATGAGCAGTTCTTC.

The chain has TRBV5-1 and TRBJ1-5; D remains unclear. The CDR3 totals 15 residues. Germline CDR1 is SGHRS and CDR2 is YFSETQ. Between the trimmed V and J ends, which lost 6 bases and 3 bases, there was a span of 16 bases. The CDR3 sequence: CASTRDGAFNQPQHF. In nucleotides, the CDR3 is TGCGCCAGCACTAGAGATGGAGCCTTCAATCAGCCCCAGCATTTT.

The chain combines TRBV5-6 with TRBJ2-1; D remains unclear. CDR3 length: 15 residues. Deletions cut 2 bases from V and 5 bases from J, with 14 bases between. Germline V gene lookup returns CDR1 SGHDT and CDR2 YYEEEE. CDR3 DNA: TGTGCCAGCAGCTTTTGGCAGAGAACTAACAATGAGCAGTTCTTC. Amino acids: CASSFWQRTNNEQFF.

J is TRBJ2-3 and V is TRBV3-1 (or the pseudogene TRBV3-2), with D tentatively TRBD1 (6 bases). This CDR3 has 13 amino acids. In germline, CDR1 is LGHDT, CDR2 YNNKEL (reference sequence). V was trimmed by 0 bases and J by 11 bases, leaving 12 bases between them. CDR3 sequence (DNA): TGTGCCAGCAGCCAAGAAGGGTTAGGGGGGCAGTATTTT. Its translation is CASSQEGLGGQYF.

The chain recombines TRBV5-1 with TRBJ2-5; D unresolved. This CDR3 spans 12 amino acids. Germline CDR1 and CDR2: SGHRS and YFSETQ. V gave up 1 base and J gave up 4 bases, with 5 bases separating them. The CDR3 DNA is TGCGCCAGCAGCTTGAGAGGAGAGACCCAGTACTTC. It is translated as CASSLRGETQYF.

The chain employs TRBV2 and TRBJ1-1; perhaps TRBD1 as D (5 bases). The V end was cut by 5 bases, the J end by 4 bases, with 20 bases between. The germline gives CDR1 SNHLY, CDR2 FYNNEI. This CDR3 spans 16 amino acids. CDR3 DNA: TGTGCCAGCAGTTATCCCACGGACACCTTGGGCACTGAAGCTTTCTTT. Translation: CASSYPTDTLGTEAFF. The full variable domain, its missing parts supplied by reference TRBV2 and TRBJ1-1, is EPEVTQTPSHQVTQMGQEVILRCVPISNHLYFYWYRQILGQKVEFLVSFYNNEISEKSEIFDDQFSVERPDGSNFTLKIRSTKLEDSAMYFCASSYPTDTLGTEAFFGQGTRLTVV.

This chain links TRBV27 with TRBJ1-5, with 9 bases that match TRBD1. The V and J ends lost 4 bases and 0 bases, in that order; junction bases with no gene match: 7. CDR1 and CDR2 (germline): MNHEY, SMNVEV (reference sequence). The CDR3 runs to 17 residues. The DNA for the CDR3 is TGTGCCAGCAGTTCCGGACAGGGGAGGTATAGCAATCAGCCCCAGCATTTT. The encoded protein is CASSSGQGRYSNQPQHF.

The V gene is TRBV5-1, the J gene TRBJ2-7; D is ambiguous. The germline V gene has CDR1 SGHRS and CDR2 YFSETQ. The CDR3 covers 13 residues. Deletions cut 1 base from V and 2 bases from J, with 7 bases between. The CDR3 coding sequence is TGCGCCAGCAGCTTGAACAGCCCCTACGAGCAGTACTTC. As protein: CASSLNSPYEQYF.

This chain joins TRBV5-4 and TRBJ1-1; D perhaps matches TRBD1 (5 bases). The V gene lost 0 bases and the J gene lost 7 bases, with 10 bases spanning the gap. The CDR3 covers 13 residues. Germline CDR1 and CDR2: SGHNT and YYREEE (reference sequence). CDR3 bases: TGTGCCAGCAGCTTGGGCCGACAGAGTGAAGCTTTCTTT. It is translated as CASSLGRQSEAFF.

V and J are TRBV27 and TRBJ2-1, with D maybe TRBD2 (6 bases). The CDR3 is 15 residues long. CDR1 and CDR2 (germline): MNHEY, SMNVEV (reference sequence). V lost 4 bases, J lost 1 base, and 11 bases lay in between. The DNA of the CDR3 is TGTGCCAGCAGTTCAAGCGGGCTTTCCTACAATGAGCAGTTCTTC. The encoded protein is CASSSSGLSYNEQFF.

This rearrangement joins TRBV18 to TRBJ1-1, with 8 bases fitting TRBD1. Germline lookup yields CDR1 KGHSH and CDR2 LQKENI. V lost 3 bases, J lost 0 bases, and 9 bases stayed unmatched. The CDR3 is made up of 17 amino acids. The CDR3 region is CASSPLDAGGLNTEAFF. In DNA form, the CDR3 reads TGTGCCAGCTCACCTCTGGATGCAGGGGGCCTGAACACTGAAGCTTTCTTT.

This clone was recorded only once. The chain has TRBV3-1 (or the pseudogene TRBV3-2) and TRBJ2-7, with 7 bases that match TRBD2. CDR3 length: 16 amino acids. After removal of 4 bases from V and 6 bases from J, the junction contained 15 bases not matched to a gene. CDR1 and CDR2 (germline): LGHDT, YNNKEL (reference sequence). CDR3 sequence: CASSPHPPPSSGEQYF. For the CDR3, the DNA is TGTGCCAGCAGCCCCCATCCTCCCCCTTCTAGCGGCGAGCAGTACTTC.